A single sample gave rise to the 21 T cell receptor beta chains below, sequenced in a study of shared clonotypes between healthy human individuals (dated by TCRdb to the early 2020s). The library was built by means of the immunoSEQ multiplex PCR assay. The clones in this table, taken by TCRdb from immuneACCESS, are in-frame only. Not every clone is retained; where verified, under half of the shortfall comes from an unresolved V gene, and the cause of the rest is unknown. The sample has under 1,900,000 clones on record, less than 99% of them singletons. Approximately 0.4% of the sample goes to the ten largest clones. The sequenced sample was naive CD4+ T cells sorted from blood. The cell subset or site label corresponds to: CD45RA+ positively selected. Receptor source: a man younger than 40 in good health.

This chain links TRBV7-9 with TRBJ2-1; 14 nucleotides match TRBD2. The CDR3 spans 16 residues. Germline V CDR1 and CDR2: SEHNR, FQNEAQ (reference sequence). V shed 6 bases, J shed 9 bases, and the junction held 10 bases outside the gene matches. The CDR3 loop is CASSYRLAGGPGEQFF. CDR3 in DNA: TGTGCCAGCAGTTACAGACTAGCGGGAGGGCCGGGTGAGCAGTTCTTC. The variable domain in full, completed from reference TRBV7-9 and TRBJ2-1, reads DTGVSQNPRHKITKRGQNVTFRCDPISEHNRLYWYRQTLGQGPEFLTYFQNEAQLEKSRLLSDRFSAERPKGSFSTLEIQRTEQGDSAMYLCASSYRLAGGPGEQFFGPGTRLTVL.

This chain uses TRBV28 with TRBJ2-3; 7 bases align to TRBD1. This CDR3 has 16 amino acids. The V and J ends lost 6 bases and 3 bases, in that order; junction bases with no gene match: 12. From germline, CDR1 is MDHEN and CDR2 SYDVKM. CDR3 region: CASSPGQTGQTDTQYF. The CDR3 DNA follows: TGTGCCAGCAGCCCAGGGCAGACAGGGCAGACAGATACGCAGTATTTT.

The CDR3 nucleotides are TGCGCCAGCAGCTCCCTGACAGTCCCTAGATTGAATGAGCAGTTCTTC. Protein: CASSSLTVPRLNEQFF. The rearrangement links TRBV5-1 to TRBJ2-1; possible D gene TRBD1, 5 bases. Trimming shortened V by 3 bases and J by 7 bases, and 20 bases separated the two germline ends. CDR1 is SGHRS, CDR2 YFSETQ, per germline. This CDR3 region has 16 residues.

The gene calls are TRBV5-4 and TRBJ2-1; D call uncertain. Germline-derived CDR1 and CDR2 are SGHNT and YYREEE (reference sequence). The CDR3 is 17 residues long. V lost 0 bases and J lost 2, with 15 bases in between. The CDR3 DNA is TGTGCCAGCAGCTTGGGCGGCCTAGGCAGGACCTACAATGAGCAGTTCTTC. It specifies CASSLGGLGRTYNEQFF.

This CDR3 is CASLLGGQETQYF. Here the CDR3 DNA reads TGTGCCAGCCTCCTGGGGGGACAAGAGACCCAGTACTTC. This chain links TRBV5-5 with TRBJ2-5; perhaps TRBD2 as D (6 bases). The germline gives CDR1 SGHKS, CDR2 YYEKEE (reference sequence). Between the trimmed V and J ends, which lost 7 bases and 2 bases, there was a span of 12 bases. The CDR3 has 13 residues.

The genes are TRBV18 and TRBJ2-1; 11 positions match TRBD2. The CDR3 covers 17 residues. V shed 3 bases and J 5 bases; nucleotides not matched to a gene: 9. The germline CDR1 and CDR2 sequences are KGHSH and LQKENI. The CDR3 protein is CASSPRPLAGVDNEQFF. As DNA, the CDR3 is TGTGCCAGCTCACCGCGCCCACTAGCGGGAGTGGACAATGAGCAGTTCTTC.

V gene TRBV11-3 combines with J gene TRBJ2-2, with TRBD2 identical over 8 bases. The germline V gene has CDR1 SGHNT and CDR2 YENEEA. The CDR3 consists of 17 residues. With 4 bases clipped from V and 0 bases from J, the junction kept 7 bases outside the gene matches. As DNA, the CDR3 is TGTGCCAGCAGCTATACTTTAGCGGGACCGAACACCGGGGAGCTGTTTTTT. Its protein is CASSYTLAGPNTGELFF. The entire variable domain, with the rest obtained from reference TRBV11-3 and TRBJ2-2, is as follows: EAGVVQSPRYKIIEKKQPVAFWCNPISGHNTLYWYLQNLGQGPELLIRYENEEAVDDSQLPKDRFSAERLKGVDSTLKIQPAELGDSAVYLCASSYTLAGPNTGELFFGEGSRLTVL.

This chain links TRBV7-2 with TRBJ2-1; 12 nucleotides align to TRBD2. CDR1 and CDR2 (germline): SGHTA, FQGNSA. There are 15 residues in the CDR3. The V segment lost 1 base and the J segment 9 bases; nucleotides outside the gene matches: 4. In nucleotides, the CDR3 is TGTGCCAGCAGCTTAGTCCCGGGACTAGCGGGTGAGCAGTTCTTC. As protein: CASSLVPGLAGEQFF. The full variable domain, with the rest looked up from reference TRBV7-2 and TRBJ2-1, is GAGVSQSPSNKVTEKGKDVELRCDPISGHTALYWYRQSLGQGLEFLIYFQGNSAPDKSGLPSDRFSAERTGGSVSTLTIQRTQQEDSAVYLCASSLVPGLAGEQFFGPGTRLTVL.

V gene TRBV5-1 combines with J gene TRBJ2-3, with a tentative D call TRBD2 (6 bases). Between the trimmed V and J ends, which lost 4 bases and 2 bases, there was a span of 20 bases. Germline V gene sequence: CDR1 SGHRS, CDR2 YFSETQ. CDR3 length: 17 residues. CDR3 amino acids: CASSRGLQHLITDTQYF. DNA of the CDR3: TGCGCCAGCAGCCGAGGACTACAACACCTTATCACAGATACGCAGTATTTT.

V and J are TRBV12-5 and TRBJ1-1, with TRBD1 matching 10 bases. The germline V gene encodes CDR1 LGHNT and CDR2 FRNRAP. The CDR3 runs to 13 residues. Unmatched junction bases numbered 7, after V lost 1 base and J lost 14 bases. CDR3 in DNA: TGTGCTAGTGGTTTGGAGGTGGGGACAGGGGAATTCTTT. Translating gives CASGLEVGTGEFF. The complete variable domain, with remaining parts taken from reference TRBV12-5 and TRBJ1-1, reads DARVTQTPRHKVTEMGQEVTMRCQPILGHNTVFWYRQTMMQGLELLAYFRNRAPLDDSGMPKDRFSAEMPDATLATLKIQPSEPRDSAVYFCASGLEVGTGEFFGQGTRLTVV.

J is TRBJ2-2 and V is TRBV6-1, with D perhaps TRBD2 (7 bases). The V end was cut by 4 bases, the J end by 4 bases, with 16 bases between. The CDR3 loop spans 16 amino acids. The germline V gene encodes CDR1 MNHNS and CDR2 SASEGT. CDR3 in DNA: TGTGCCAGCAGTGGGTATGGGAGGGGGGCCACCGGGGAGCTGTTTTTT. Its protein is CASSGYGRGATGELFF.

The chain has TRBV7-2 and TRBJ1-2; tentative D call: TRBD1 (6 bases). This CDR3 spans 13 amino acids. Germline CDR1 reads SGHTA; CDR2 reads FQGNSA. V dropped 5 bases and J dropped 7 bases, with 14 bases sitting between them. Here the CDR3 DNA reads TGTGCCAGCAGCCTTCGACAGGACGTTGGCTACACCTTC. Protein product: CASSLRQDVGYTF.

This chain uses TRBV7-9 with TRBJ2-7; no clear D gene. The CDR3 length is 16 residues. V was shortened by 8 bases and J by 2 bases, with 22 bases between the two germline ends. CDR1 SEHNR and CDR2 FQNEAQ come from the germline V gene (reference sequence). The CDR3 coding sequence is TGTGCCAGCTCCCAGGAGCGTCTACCAATACCCTACGAGCAGTACTTC. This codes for CASSQERLPIPYEQYF.

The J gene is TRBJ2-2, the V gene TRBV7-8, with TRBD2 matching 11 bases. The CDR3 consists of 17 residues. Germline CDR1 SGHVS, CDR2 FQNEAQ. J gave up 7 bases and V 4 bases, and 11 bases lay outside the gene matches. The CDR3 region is CASSSLAGGPIDGELFF. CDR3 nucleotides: TGTGCCAGCAGCTCCTTAGCGGGAGGGCCGATTGACGGGGAGCTGTTTTTT. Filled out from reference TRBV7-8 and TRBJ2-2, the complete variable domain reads GAGVSQSPRYKVAKRGQDVALRCDPISGHVSLFWYQQALGQGPEFLTYFQNEAQLDKSGLPSDRFFAERPEGSVSTLKIQRTQQEDSAVYLCASSSLAGGPIDGELFFGEGSRLTVL.

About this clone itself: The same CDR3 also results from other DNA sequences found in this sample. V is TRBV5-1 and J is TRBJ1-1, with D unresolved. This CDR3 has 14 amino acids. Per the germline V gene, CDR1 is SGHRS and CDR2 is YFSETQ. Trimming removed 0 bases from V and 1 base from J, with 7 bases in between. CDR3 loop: CASSLVPANTEAFF. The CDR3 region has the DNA TGCGCCAGCAGCTTGGTTCCCGCGAACACTGAAGCTTTCTTT.

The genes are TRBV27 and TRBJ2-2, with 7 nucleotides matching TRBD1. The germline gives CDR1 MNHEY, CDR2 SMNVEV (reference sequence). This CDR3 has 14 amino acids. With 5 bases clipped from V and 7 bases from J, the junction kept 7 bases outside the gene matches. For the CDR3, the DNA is TGTGCCAGCAGTCCAGACAGGGTCCACGGGGAGCTGTTTTTT. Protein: CASSPDRVHGELFF.

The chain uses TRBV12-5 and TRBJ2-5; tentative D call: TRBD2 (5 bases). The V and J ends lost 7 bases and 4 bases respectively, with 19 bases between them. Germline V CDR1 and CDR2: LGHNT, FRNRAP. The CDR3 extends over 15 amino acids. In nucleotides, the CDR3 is TGTGCTAGTGCCTCACCGGGGTGGGCAGGAGAGACCCAGTACTTC. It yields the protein CASASPGWAGETQYF.

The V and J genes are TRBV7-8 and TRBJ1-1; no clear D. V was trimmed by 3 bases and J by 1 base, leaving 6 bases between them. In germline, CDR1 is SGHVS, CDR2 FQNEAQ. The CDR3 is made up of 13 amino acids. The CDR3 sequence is CASSFSPNTEAFF. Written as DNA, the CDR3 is TGTGCCAGCAGCTTTTCACCGAACACTGAAGCTTTCTTT.

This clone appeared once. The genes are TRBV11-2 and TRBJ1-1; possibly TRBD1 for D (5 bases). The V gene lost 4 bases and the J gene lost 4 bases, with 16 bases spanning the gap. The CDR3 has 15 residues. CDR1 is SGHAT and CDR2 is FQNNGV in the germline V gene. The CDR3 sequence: CASSSYRLRGTEAFF. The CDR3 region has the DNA TGTGCCAGCAGCTCGTACAGGCTACGTGGCACTGAAGCTTTCTTT.

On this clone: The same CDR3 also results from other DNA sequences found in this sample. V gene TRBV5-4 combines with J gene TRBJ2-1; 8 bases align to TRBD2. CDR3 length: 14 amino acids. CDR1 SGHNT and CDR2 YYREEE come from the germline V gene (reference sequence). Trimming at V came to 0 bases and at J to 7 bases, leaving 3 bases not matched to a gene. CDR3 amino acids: CASSLGGGRNEQFF. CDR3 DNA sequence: TGTGCCAGCAGCTTGGGAGGCGGGAGGAATGAGCAGTTCTTC.

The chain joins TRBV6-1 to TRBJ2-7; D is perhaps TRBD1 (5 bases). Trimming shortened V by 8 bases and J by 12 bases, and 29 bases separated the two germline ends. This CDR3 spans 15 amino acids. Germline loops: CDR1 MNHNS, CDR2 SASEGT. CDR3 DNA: TGTGCCAGCCGCAACCTTTTAGGTGGGGCAGGAGCTCTGTACTTC. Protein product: CASRNLLGGAGALYF.